A selection of T cell receptor beta chains follows, all from one sample in a study of CD8 T cells in ankylosing spondylitis. TCRdb used MiXCR to reprocess the 5' RACE reads, holding one entry per CDR3 protein. The sample carries about 400,000 distinct CDR3 sequences, approximately 20% recorded once. Sequenced: blood, either unsorted or a sorted T cell fraction (not recorded which). The receptors derive from a male donor with ankylosing spondylitis or in good health (not recorded which). The CDR3 runs from the conserved cysteine through the conserved F or W. A D gene is named only where the DNA matches it firmly. For some rows the clone size is stated as once, few or many, or as a class when expanded; others skip it.

-,few,TRBJ2-1,TRBV6-4,CASSDGAGSSYNEQFF,TGTGCCAGCAGTGATGGGGCGGGGAGCTCCTACAATGAGCAGTTCTTC
-,many,TRBJ2-5,TRBV12-3/TRBV12-4,CASSLFGLGTQETQYF,TGTGCCAGCAGTTTATTTGGGCTGGGTACACAAGAGACCCAGTACTTC
TRBD1,-,TRBJ2-7,TRBV29-1,CSVEDGDREGFEQYF,TGCAGCGTTGAAGACGGGGACAGGGAGGGTTTCGAGCAGTACTTC
-,-,TRBJ1-1,TRBV7-9,CASRSTPNTEAFF,TGTGCCAGCAGGAGTACCCCGAACACTGAAGCTTTCTTT
-,few,TRBJ2-1,TRBV4-1,CASSQVGGSPYNEQFF,TGCGCCAGCAGCCAAGTTGGGGGCTCGCCTTACAATGAGCAGTTCTTC
TRBD2,-,TRBJ2-7,TRBV6-5,CASSSTGTSSYEQYF,TGTGCCAGCAGTTCGACCGGGACTAGCTCCTACGAGCAGTACTTC
-,-,TRBJ2-1,TRBV12-3/TRBV12-4,CASRPQLDNEQFF,TGTGCCAGCAGACCCCAACTAGACAATGAGCAGTTCTTC
TRBD2,few,TRBJ2-5,TRBV29-1,CSVILAGMGETQYF,TGCAGCGTTATACTAGCGGGGATGGGGGAGACCCAGTACTTC
TRBD2,-,TRBJ2-1,TRBV5-1,CASSLLSLAGNNEQFF,TGCGCCAGCAGCTTGTTGAGCCTAGCGGGGAACAATGAGCAGTTCTTC
-,-,TRBJ2-1,TRBV5-5,CASIPGPDNNEQFF,TGTGCCAGCATACCGGGACCCGACAACAATGAGCAGTTCTTC
-,few,TRBJ2-7,TRBV29-1,CSVTGQSYEQYF,TGCAGCGTGACGGGACAATCCTACGAGCAGTACTTC
TRBD2,-,TRBJ2-3,TRBV20-1,CSARGLAGTDTQYF,TGCAGTGCCCGAGGCCTAGCGGGCACAGATACGCAGTATTTT
-,-,TRBJ1-6,TRBV28,CASSFEGRNSPLHF,TGTGCCAGCAGTTTTGAGGGTCGGAATTCACCCCTCCACTTT
-,-,TRBJ2-1,TRBV9,CASSVSSPNEQFF,TGTGCCAGCAGCGTCTCTTCCCCCAATGAGCAGTTCTTC
-,few,TRBJ2-1,TRBV10-3,CAISGGLEEQFF,TGTGCCATCTCCGGTGGACTGGAGGAGCAGTTCTTC
-,many,TRBJ2-7,TRBV12-3/TRBV12-4,CASSLVGRPYEQYF,TGTGCCAGCAGTTTAGTCGGCAGACCCTACGAGCAGTACTTC
-,few,TRBJ2-5,TRBV6-5,CASSYGTGRQETQYF,TGTGCCAGCAGTTACGGGACTGGAAGACAAGAGACCCAGTACTTC
-,-,TRBJ2-3,TRBV4-1,CASSQDWTATDTQYF,TGCGCCAGCAGCCAAGATTGGACAGCCACAGATACGCAGTATTTT
TRBD1,many,TRBJ2-7,TRBV12-3/TRBV12-4,CASSSGDRPYEQYF,TGTGCCAGCAGTTCTGGGGACAGACCCTACGAGCAGTACTTC
-,once,TRBJ2-3,TRBV9,CASSPRGAGASPTNTQYF,TGTGCCAGCAGCCCCCGTGGGGCGGGGGCCAGCCCCACAAATACGCAGTATTTT
TRBD2,few,TRBJ2-7,TRBV20-1,CSAGMTSGGAYEQYF,TGCAGTGCTGGAATGACTAGCGGGGGGGCCTACGAGCAGTACTTC
-,few,TRBJ2-3,TRBV5-6,CASSFSDSSTDTQYF,TGTGCCAGCAGCTTTTCGGACAGCAGCACAGATACGCAGTATTTT
-,few,TRBJ2-1,TRBV9,CASSVDGDNNEQFF,TGTGCCAGCAGCGTAGATGGAGACAACAATGAGCAGTTCTTC
TRBD2,-,TRBJ2-3,TRBV28,CASSFSGGEPTDTQYF,TGTGCCAGCAGTTTCTCGGGGGGAGAACCCACAGATACGCAGTATTTT
-,few,TRBJ2-3,TRBV21-1,CASSKDLFSGTPRRTDTQYF,TGTGCCAGCAGCAAAGATCTTTTCTCCGGGACACCTAGGAGGACAGATACGCAGTATTTT
TRBD1,-,TRBJ2-1,TRBV6-1,CASTLYGEDRGSHEQFF,TGTGCCAGCACCCTCTATGGGGAGGACAGGGGGTCCCATGAGCAGTTCTTC
-,many,TRBJ2-2,TRBV12-3/TRBV12-4,CASSPGQLNTGELFF,TGTGCCAGCAGTCCGGGACAACTGAACACCGGGGAGCTGTTTTTT
TRBD1,-,TRBJ2-4,TRBV12-3/TRBV12-4,CASSSWAGTENIQYF,TGTGCCAGCAGCAGTTGGGCCGGGACAGAAAACATTCAGTACTTC
TRBD2,-,TRBJ2-3,TRBV7-9,CASSPSLAGSTDTQYF,TGTGCCAGCAGCCCCTCACTAGCGGGATCCACAGATACGCAGTATTTT
-,-,TRBJ2-7,TRBV19,CASSIGASGYEQYF,TGTGCCAGTAGTATAGGGGCCTCGGGCTACGAGCAGTACTTC
-,-,TRBJ2-7,TRBV27,CASSLGFTYEQYF,TGTGCCAGCAGTTTAGGATTTACCTACGAGCAGTACTTC
-,-,TRBJ1-5,TRBV4-1,CASSQRDSRDQPQHF,TGCGCCAGCAGCCAAAGAGACAGTAGAGATCAGCCCCAGCATTTT
-,few,TRBJ2-2,TRBV24-1,CATSGRRVTGELFF,TGTGCCACCAGTGGCAGGCGCGTTACCGGGGAGCTGTTTTTT
-,-,TRBJ2-7,TRBV29-1,CSVHNTTMSSYEQYF,TGCAGCGTTCATAATACGACGATGAGCTCCTACGAGCAGTACTTC
TRBD1,few,TRBJ2-7,TRBV20-1,CSARDPGQGASEQYF,TGCAGTGCTAGAGATCCCGGGCAGGGGGCAAGCGAGCAGTACTTC
TRBD1,few,TRBJ2-3,TRBV5-1,CASSLDRVTDTQYF,TGCGCCAGCAGCCTCGACAGGGTTACAGATACGCAGTATTTT
-,few,TRBJ2-7,TRBV29-1,CSVEDFDYEQYF,TGCAGCGTTGAAGATTTCGACTACGAGCAGTACTTC
TRBD1,-,TRBJ2-1,TRBV5-6,CASSLSGTGLRYNEQFF,TGTGCCAGCAGCTTGAGTGGGACAGGGTTGAGGTACAATGAGCAGTTCTTC
TRBD1,-,TRBJ2-1,TRBV3-1,CASSQDWGQGPYNEQFF,TGTGCCAGCAGCCAAGATTGGGGACAGGGCCCCTACAATGAGCAGTTCTTC
-,-,TRBJ2-3,TRBV20-1,CSARELGAQPPTDTQYF,TGCAGTGCTAGAGAATTGGGGGCGCAGCCGCCCACAGATACGCAGTATTTT
TRBD2,few,TRBJ2-3,TRBV12-3/TRBV12-4,CASSLVTGGGTDTQYF,TGTGCCAGCAGTTTAGTGACGGGGGGGGGCACAGATACGCAGTATTTT
-,-,TRBJ1-2,TRBV20-1,CSARPRDFYGYTF,TGCAGTGCTAGACCGAGGGATTTCTATGGCTACACCTTC
TRBD1,-,TRBJ2-7,TRBV7-9,CASSKQGAGYEQYF,TGTGCCAGCAGCAAACAGGGGGCTGGGTACGAGCAGTACTTC
-,-,TRBJ2-7,TRBV20-1,CSAKTGTLFYEQYF,TGCAGTGCAAAAACCGGGACACTATTCTACGAGCAGTACTTC
-,few,TRBJ2-1,TRBV24-1,CATRTGGGSNEQFF,TGTGCCACCAGAACTGGAGGCGGTAGTAATGAGCAGTTCTTC
TRBD2,-,TRBJ2-7,TRBV5-1,CASSVTSGGADEQYF,TGCGCCAGCAGCGTGACTAGCGGGGGGGCCGACGAGCAGTACTTC
TRBD1,few,TRBJ1-2,TRBV28,CASSELPPGQVDYGYTF,TGTGCCAGCAGTGAGCTACCACCGGGACAGGTTGACTATGGCTACACCTTC